This TCR beta chain was identified during a study of neurological immune-mediated disorders. TCRdb redid the calling of the 5' RACE reads with MiXCR, one entry per CDR3 protein. The sample shows about 55,000 distinct CDR3 sequences, roughly 4.6% of them seen only once. This clonotype was counted many times. The CDR3 consists of 15 residues. Germline-derived CDR1 and CDR2 are SGHRS and YFSETQ. With V trimmed by 4 bases and J by 5 bases, 12 bases remained unmatched. This receptor was identified in a man in his fifties or sixties with multiple sclerosis. The V and J genes are TRBV5-1 and TRBJ2-7; TRBD2 agrees at 7 bases. Sequencing was performed on PBMCs. This CDR3 is CASSIGTFRGDEQYF. CDR3 DNA sequence: TGCGCCAGCAGCATAGGGACTTTCCGGGGGGACGAGCAGTACTTC.